The clone carrying this T cell receptor (beta chain) occurred many times. The sample belongs to a study of T-cell reconstitution after alpha-beta-depleted transplantation in children. Unique molecular identifiers were built into the TCRbeta library. TCRdb re-analysed the PCR reads in MiXCR, keeping a single row per CDR3 protein. The sample includes about 170,000 distinct CDR3 sequences, around 10% of them seen just once. The CDR3 has 13 amino acids. The V gene lost 4 bases and the J gene lost 8 bases, with 12 bases spanning the gap. Germline CDR1 MGHRA, CDR2 YSYEKL. The J gene is TRBJ2-1, the V gene TRBV4-1; possible D gene TRBD1, 6 bases. The sequence derives from a boy between 2 and 15 years old with acute myeloid leukemia, due to receive a stem cell transplant. The sequences come from PBMCs, collected before TCRalphabeta/CD19-depleted stem cell transplant. DNA of the CDR3: TGCGCCAGCAGCCGAACAGGGCTCGATGAGCAGTTCTTC. Translating it yields CASSRTGLDEQFF.